Listed below are T cell receptor beta chains from one sample, sequenced in a study of blood T cell repertoires in COVID-19. Data came from immunoSEQ multiplex PCR; TCRdb stores just in-frame clones and leaves some out. The profile shows 35,000 to 50,000 clones, about four fifths of them singletons. Source material: peripheral blood. The origin of the receptors is a woman between 65 and 79 years old with acute or convalescent COVID-19. Both conserved end residues are part of each CDR3. D genes are given only for firm matches. A row's size may be missing; if present it is once, few, many or a size class.

D: NA; length: 13; J: TRBJ2-1; V: TRBV7-6; size: NA; CDR3: CASSLGEGNEQFF; DNA: TGTGCCAGCAGCTTAGGAGAGGGCAATGAGCAGTTCTTC
D: TRBD1; length: 14; J: TRBJ2-5; V: TRBV6-6; size: NA; CDR3: CASSRDRGQETQYF; DNA: TGTGCCAGCAGCCGAGACAGGGGCCAAGAGACCCAGTACTTC
D: NA; length: 14; J: TRBJ2-5; V: TRBV7-2; size: NA; CDR3: CASSLGGAQETQYF; DNA: TGTGCCAGCAGCTTAGGGGGAGCTCAAGAGACCCAGTACTTC
D: NA; length: 17; J: TRBJ1-5; V: TRBV5-5; size: NA; CDR3: CASSFGETGLYNQPQHF; DNA: TGTGCCAGCAGCTTCGGGGAGACAGGATTGTACAATCAGCCCCAGCATTTT
D: NA; length: 11; J: TRBJ2-7; V: TRBV11-2; size: NA; CDR3: CASSSYNEQYF; DNA: TGTGCCAGCAGCTCCTATAACGAGCAGTACTTC
D: NA; length: 16; J: TRBJ1-4; V: TRBV19; size: NA; CDR3: CASSIDLVRGAEKLFF; DNA: TGTGCCAGTAGTATAGATCTAGTCAGGGGCGCGGAAAAACTGTTTTTT
D: NA; length: 15; J: TRBJ1-2; V: TRBV11-2; size: NA; CDR3: CASSYGTPDLYGYTF; DNA: TGTGCCAGCAGCTACGGGACACCTGATCTCTATGGCTACACCTTC
D: TRBD2; length: 15; J: TRBJ2-1; V: TRBV30; size: NA; CDR3: CAWSVGPSGRDEQFF; DNA: TGTGCCTGGAGTGTAGGCCCTAGCGGGAGAGATGAGCAGTTCTTC
D: TRBD1; length: 16; J: TRBJ1-2; V: TRBV9; size: NA; CDR3: CASSPFDRAGNYGYTF; DNA: TGTGCCAGCAGCCCGTTCGACAGGGCTGGGAACTATGGCTACACCTTC
D: TRBD1; length: 18; J: TRBJ1-4; V: TRBV3-1/TRBV3-2; size: NA; CDR3: CASSQVRRTGHSNEKLFF; DNA: TGTGCCAGCAGCCAAGTTCGCAGGACAGGGCACAGTAATGAAAAACTGTTTTTT
D: TRBD2; length: 17; J: TRBJ2-3; V: TRBV18; size: NA; CDR3: CASSPRLSAGGPDTQYF; DNA: TGTGCCAGCTCACCACGGTTGTCCGCGGGGGGACCAGATACGCAGTATTTT
D: TRBD1; length: 16; J: TRBJ1-3; V: TRBV7-2; size: NA; CDR3: CASSDWDRGQGNTIYF; DNA: TGTGCCAGCAGCGATTGGGACAGGGGGCAAGGAAACACCATATATTTT
D: TRBD2; length: 16; J: TRBJ2-6; V: TRBV10-1; size: NA; CDR3: CASSEAGNAGANVLTF; DNA: TGCGCCAGCAGTGAAGCGGGGAACGCTGGGGCCAACGTCCTGACTTTC
D: TRBD2; length: 16; J: TRBJ2-1; V: TRBV30; size: NA; CDR3: CAWSPQPLAGDNEQFF; DNA: TGTGCCTGGAGTCCACAACCGCTAGCGGGCGACAATGAGCAGTTCTTC
D: NA; length: 15; J: TRBJ2-7; V: TRBV3-1/TRBV3-2; size: once; CDR3: CASSQDPTSSYEQYF; DNA: TGTGCCAGCAGCCAAGATCCTACCTCCTCCTACGAGCAGTACTTC
D: NA; length: 16; J: TRBJ1-1; V: TRBV7-9; size: NA; CDR3: CASSPYGGRGDTEAFF; DNA: TGTGCCAGCAGTCCATACGGGGGGCGAGGGGACACTGAAGCTTTCTTT
D: NA; length: 14; J: TRBJ2-7; V: TRBV4-3; size: NA; CDR3: CASSQDPDSYEQYF; DNA: TGCGCCAGCAGCCAAGACCCAGACAGCTACGAGCAGTACTTC
D: NA; length: 15; J: TRBJ2-1; V: TRBV5-5; size: few; CDR3: CASSLVQGMYNEQFF; DNA: TGTGCCAGCAGCTTGGTTCAGGGGATGTACAATGAGCAGTTCTTC
D: NA; length: 14; J: TRBJ2-3; V: TRBV7-2; size: NA; CDR3: CASGGQSGTDTQYF; DNA: TGTGCCAGCGGAGGACAGTCTGGCACAGATACGCAGTATTTT
D: NA; length: 16; J: TRBJ2-7; V: TRBV3-1/TRBV3-2; size: NA; CDR3: CASSQILTSGTYEQYF; DNA: TGTGCCAGCAGCCAGATTCTCACTAGTGGTACCTACGAGCAGTACTTC
D: NA; length: 17; J: TRBJ1-4; V: TRBV4-2; size: NA; CDR3: CASSQARVDPTNEKLFF; DNA: TGTGCCAGCAGCCAAGCCAGGGTCGATCCGACTAATGAAAAACTGTTTTTT
D: TRBD1; length: 13; J: TRBJ2-1; V: TRBV19; size: NA; CDR3: CASSIAGGDEQFF; DNA: TGTGCCAGTAGTATTGCAGGGGGCGATGAGCAGTTCTTC
D: TRBD1; length: 15; J: TRBJ2-5; V: TRBV10-1; size: NA; CDR3: CASSESTGVSETQYF; DNA: TGCGCCAGCAGTGAGTCGACAGGGGTTTCGGAGACCCAGTACTTC
D: TRBD2; length: 16; J: TRBJ2-1; V: TRBV4-2; size: NA; CDR3: CASSPVGLAGEDEQFF; DNA: TGTGCCAGCAGCCCAGTGGGACTAGCGGGAGAGGATGAGCAGTTCTTC
D: NA; length: 14; J: TRBJ2-2; V: TRBV3-1/TRBV3-2; size: NA; CDR3: CASSRISQTGELFF; DNA: TGTGCCAGCAGCCGAATTAGCCAAACCGGGGAGCTGTTTTTT
D: TRBD1; length: 13; J: TRBJ2-1; V: TRBV7-9; size: NA; CDR3: CASGGQGEVEQFF; DNA: TGTGCCAGCGGTGGACAGGGGGAGGTTGAGCAGTTCTTC
D: NA; length: 16; J: TRBJ1-5; V: TRBV13; size: NA; CDR3: CASSLGRRAGNQPQHF; DNA: TGTGCCAGCAGCTTAGGCCGCAGGGCCGGCAATCAGCCCCAGCATTTT
D: TRBD1; length: 13; J: TRBJ1-2; V: TRBV2; size: NA; CDR3: CASNPQGEYGYTF; DNA: TGTGCCAGCAACCCACAGGGGGAGTATGGCTACACCTTC
D: NA; length: 14; J: TRBJ1-5; V: TRBV28; size: few; CDR3: CASSLTGPNQPQHF; DNA: TGTGCCAGCAGCCTTACAGGGCCCAATCAGCCCCAGCATTTT